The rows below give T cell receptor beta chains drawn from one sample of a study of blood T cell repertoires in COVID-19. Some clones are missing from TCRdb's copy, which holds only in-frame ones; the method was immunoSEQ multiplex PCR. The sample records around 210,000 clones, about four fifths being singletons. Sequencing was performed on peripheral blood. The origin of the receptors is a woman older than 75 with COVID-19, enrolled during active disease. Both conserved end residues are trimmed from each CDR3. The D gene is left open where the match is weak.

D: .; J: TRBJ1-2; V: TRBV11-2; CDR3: ASSLEGGIYGYT
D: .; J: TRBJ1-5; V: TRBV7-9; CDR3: ASTQGGGGKPQH
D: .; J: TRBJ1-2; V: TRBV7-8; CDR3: ASSLRGSYGYT
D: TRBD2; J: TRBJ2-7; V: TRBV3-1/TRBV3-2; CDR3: ASRGTSDSYEQY
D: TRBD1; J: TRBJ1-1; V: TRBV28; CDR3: ASSGQGTGTEAF
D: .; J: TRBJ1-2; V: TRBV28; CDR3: ASSLGRSYGYT
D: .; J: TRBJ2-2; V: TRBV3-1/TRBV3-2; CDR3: ASTPYTAGGELF
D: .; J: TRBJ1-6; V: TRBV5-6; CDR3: ASSPVSSYNSPLH
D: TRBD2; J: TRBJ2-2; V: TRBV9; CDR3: ASSVGVAGTTGELF
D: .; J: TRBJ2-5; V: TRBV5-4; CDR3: ASSLGSPGLEETQY
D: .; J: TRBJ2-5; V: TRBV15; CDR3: ATSSIRGGQETQY
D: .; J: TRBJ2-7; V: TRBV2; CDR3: ASRTGPIGEQY
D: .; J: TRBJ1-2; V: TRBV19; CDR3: ASSLGTANYGYT
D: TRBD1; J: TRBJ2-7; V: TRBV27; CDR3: ASSSRDRVHEQY
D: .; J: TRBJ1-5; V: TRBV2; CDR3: ATRTEVEQPQH
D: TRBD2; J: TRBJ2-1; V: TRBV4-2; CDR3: ASSQDTGLAGVYNEQF
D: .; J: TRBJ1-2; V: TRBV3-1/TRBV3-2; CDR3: ASSHGGINYGYT
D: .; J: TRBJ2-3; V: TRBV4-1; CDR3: ASSQATSTDTQY
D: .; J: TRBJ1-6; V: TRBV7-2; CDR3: ASSSRDSPLH
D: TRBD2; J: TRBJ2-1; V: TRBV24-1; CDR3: ATSDWGGSNEQF
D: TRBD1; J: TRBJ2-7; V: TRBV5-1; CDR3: ASRTGTGRYEQY
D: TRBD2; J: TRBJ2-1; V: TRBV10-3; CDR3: ATRAGDYNEQF
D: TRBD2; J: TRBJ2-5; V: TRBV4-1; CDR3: ASRQPGLGSETQY
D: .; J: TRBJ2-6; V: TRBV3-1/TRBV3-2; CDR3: ASSRTVTGANVLT
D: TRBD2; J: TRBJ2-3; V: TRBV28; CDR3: ASSAPPELLAGVGDTQY
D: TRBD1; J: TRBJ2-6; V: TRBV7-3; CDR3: ASSLIGTGASSGANVLT
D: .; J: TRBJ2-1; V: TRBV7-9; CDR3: ASSRPLGRQF
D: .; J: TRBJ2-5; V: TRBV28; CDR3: ASSPSDNQETQY
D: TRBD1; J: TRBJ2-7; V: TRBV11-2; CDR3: ASSFGQGGFYEQY
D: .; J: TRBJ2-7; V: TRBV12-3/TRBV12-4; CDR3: ASSLRGIYEQY
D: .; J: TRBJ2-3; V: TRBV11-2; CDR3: ASRTSTDTQY
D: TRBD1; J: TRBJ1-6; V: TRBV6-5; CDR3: ASSYGGGAYSPLH
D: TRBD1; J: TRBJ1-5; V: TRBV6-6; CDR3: ASTTQGDQPQH
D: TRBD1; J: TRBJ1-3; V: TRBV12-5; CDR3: ASGTGEVGNTIY
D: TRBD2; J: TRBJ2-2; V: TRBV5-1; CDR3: ASSPTSGRRGGELF
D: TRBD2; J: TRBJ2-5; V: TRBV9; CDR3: ASSVGGAGGTPPETQY
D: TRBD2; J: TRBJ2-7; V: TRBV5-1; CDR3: ASTPTSGRDEQY
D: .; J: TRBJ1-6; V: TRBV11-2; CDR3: ASSPGGPSSYNSPLH
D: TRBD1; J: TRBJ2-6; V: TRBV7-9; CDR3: ASSFTGGNSGANVLT
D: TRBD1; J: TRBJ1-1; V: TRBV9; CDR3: ASSGGQGNTEAF
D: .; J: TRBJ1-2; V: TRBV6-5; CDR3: ASSYLHGGYGYT
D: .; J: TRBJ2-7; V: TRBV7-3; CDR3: ASSSPPGYEQY
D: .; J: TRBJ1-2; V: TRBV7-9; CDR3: ASSPRGSVDYGYT
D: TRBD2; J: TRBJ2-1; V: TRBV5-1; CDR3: ASSLRGESYNEQF
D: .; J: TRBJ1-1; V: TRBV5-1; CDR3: ASSLVRSDTEAF
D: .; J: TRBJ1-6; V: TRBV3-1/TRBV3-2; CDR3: ASSQFRVSPLH
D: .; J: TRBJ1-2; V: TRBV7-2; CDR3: ASSASGTTYGYT
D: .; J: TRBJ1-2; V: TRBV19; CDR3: ASTGPGVVGYT
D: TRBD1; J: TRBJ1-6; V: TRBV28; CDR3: ASSAGTGGIRGNSPLH
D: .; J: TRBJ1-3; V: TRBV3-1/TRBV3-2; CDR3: ASSQGGARSAGNTIY
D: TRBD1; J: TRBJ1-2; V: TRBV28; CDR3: ASSLSGGRGLYT
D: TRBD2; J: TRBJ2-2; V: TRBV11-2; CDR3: ASSPGLAPGELF
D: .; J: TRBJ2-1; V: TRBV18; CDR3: ASSPVHGDEQF
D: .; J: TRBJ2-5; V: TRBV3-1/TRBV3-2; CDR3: ASSQAGREETQY